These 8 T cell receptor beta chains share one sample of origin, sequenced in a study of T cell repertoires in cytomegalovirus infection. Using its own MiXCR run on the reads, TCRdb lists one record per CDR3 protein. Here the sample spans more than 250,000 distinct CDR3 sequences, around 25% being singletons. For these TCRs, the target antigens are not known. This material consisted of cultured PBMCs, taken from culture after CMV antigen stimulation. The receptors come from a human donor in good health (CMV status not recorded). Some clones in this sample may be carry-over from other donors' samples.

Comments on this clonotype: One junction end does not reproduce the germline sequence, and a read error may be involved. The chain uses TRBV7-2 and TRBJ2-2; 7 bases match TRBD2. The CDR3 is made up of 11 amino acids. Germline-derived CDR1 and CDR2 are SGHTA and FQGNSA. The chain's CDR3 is CASSSRRELFF. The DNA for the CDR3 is TGTGCCAGCAGTTCCCGGCGGGAGCTCTTTTTT.

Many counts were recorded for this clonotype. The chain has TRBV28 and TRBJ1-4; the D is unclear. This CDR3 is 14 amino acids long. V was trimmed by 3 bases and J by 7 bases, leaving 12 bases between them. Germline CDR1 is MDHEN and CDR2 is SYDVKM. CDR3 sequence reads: CASSFPGFGEKLFF. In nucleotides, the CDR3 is TGTGCCAGCAGTTTCCCAGGCTTTGGTGAAAAACTGTTTTTT.

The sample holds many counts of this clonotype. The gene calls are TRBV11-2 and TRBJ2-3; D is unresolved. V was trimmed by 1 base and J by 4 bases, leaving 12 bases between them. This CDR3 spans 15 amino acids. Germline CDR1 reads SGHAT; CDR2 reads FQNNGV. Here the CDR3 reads CASSLGPLGADTQYF. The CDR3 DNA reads TGTGCCAGCAGCTTAGGCCCCCTTGGGGCAGATACGCAGTATTTT.

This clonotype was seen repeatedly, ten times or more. The CDR3 reads CASSLVVSTDTQYF. In DNA form, the CDR3 reads TGTGCCAGCAGCTTAGTAGTCAGCACAGATACGCAGTATTTT. This sequence joins TRBV7-2 and TRBJ2-3; D unclear. Trimming pared 1 base from V and 0 bases from J, leaving 5 bases between. The CDR3 totals 14 residues. Germline CDR1 SGHTA, CDR2 FQGNSA.

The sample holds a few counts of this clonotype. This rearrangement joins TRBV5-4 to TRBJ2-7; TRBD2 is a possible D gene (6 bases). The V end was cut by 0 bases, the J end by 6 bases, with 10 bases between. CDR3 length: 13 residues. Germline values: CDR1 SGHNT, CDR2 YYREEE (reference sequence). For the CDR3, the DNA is TGTGCCAGCAGCTTGGAACTAGCCCTCGAGCAGTACTTC. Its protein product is CASSLELALEQYF. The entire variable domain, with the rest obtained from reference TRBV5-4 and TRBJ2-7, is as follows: ETGVTQSPTHLIKTRGQQVTLRCSSQSGHNTVSWYQQALGQGPQFIFQYYREEENGRGNFPPRFSGLQFPNYSSELNVNALELDDSALYLCASSLELALEQYFGPGTRLTVT.

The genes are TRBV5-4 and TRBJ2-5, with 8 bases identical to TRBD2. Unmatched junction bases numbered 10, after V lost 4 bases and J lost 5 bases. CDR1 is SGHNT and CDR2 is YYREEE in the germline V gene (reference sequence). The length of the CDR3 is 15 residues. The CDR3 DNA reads TGTGCCAGCAGCACTCCCGGGACTAGGGAGGAGACCCAGTACTTC. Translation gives CASSTPGTREETQYF. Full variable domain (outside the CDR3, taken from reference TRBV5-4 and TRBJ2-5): ETGVTQSPTHLIKTRGQQVTLRCSSQSGHNTVSWYQQALGQGPQFIFQYYREEENGRGNFPPRFSGLQFPNYSSELNVNALELDDSALYLCASSTPGTREETQYFGPGTRLLVL.

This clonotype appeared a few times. CDR3 sequence (DNA): TGTGCCAGCAGCTTAGCACTCCAGAGTAATTCACCCCTCCACTTT. Translating gives CASSLALQSNSPLHF. The genes are TRBV11-2 and TRBJ1-6; D unresolved. Deletions cut 1 base from V and 6 bases from J, with 10 bases between. This CDR3 is 15 amino acids long. Germline values: CDR1 SGHAT, CDR2 FQNNGV.

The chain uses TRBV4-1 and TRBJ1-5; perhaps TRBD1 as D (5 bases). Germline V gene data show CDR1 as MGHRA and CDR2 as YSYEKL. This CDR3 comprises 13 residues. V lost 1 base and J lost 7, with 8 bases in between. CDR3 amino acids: CASSQGQGQPQHF. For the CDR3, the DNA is TGCGCCAGCAGCCAAGGCCAGGGACAGCCCCAGCATTTT.